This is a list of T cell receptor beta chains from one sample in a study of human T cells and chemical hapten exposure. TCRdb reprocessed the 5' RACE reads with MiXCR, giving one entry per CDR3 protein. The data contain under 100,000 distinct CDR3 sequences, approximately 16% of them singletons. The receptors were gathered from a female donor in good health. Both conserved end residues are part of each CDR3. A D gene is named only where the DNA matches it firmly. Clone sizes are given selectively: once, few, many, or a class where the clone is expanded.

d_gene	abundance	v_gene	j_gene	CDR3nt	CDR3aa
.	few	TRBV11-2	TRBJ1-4	TGTGCCAGCAGCTTAGTCCCAAAAGACGTATGGATACCTGCAACTAATGAAAAACTGTTTTTT	CASSLVPKDVWIPATNEKLFF
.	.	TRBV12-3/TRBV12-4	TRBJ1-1	TGTGCCAGCAGCAAGTTGGGGGCGCGGACTGAAGCTTTCTTT	CASSKLGARTEAFF
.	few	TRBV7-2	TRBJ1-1	TGTGCCAGCAGCTTACGCCCCGGGGGGCAGGGGACCAACACTGAAGCTTTCTTT	CASSLRPGGQGTNTEAFF
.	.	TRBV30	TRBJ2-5	TGTGCCTGCGGTGGGTCGCGGCCGACCGAAGAGACCCAGTACTTC	CACGGSRPTEETQYF
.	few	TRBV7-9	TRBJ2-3	TGTGCCGCAGCACGAATGGATACGCAGTATTTT	CAAARMDTQYF
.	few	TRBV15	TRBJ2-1	TGTGCCACCAGCAGAGTTAGATACAGGGTAACCTCCTACAATGAGCAGTTCTTC	CATSRVRYRVTSYNEQFF
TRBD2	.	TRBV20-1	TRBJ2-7	TGCAGTGCTGTAGGGACTAGCGGGATGAGGGAGCAGTACTTC	CSAVGTSGMREQYF
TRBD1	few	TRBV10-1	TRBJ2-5	TGCGCCAGCAAGCTAAGGACAGGGGGAAAGGAGACCCAGTACTTC	CASKLRTGGKETQYF
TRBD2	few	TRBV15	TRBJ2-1	TGTGCCACCAGCAGAGGAGTGATGGCGGGAGGGGACAATGAGCAGTTCTTC	CATSRGVMAGGDNEQFF
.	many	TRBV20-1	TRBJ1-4	TGCAGTGCTAGGGAAACAACTAATGAAAAACTGTTTTTT	CSARETTNEKLFF
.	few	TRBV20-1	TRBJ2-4	TGCAGTGCTAGTTCGGGAGATAACATTCAGTACTTC	CSASSGDNIQYF
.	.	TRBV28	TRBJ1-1	TGTGCCAGCAGTGGCGGGCCTGAGGCTTTCTTT	CASSGGPEAFF
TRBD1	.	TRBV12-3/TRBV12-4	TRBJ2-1	TGTGCCAGCAGTCATCCCGGGACAGGGCTCTGGGGTAGTACCTACAATGAGCAGTTCTTC	CASSHPGTGLWGSTYNEQFF
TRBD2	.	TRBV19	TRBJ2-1	TGTGCCAGTAACGGCGGGAGTGGGACCTACAATGAGCAGTTCTTC	CASNGGSGTYNEQFF
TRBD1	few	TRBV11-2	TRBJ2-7	TGTGCCAGCAGCTCCGGGACAGGGGATTACGAGCAGTACTTC	CASSSGTGDYEQYF
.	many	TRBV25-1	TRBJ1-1	TGTGCCAGCAGTGAATTTTTGGAGAACACTGAAGCTTTCTTT	CASSEFLENTEAFF
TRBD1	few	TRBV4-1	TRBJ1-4	TGCGCCAGCAGCCAAGAAGGGACAGTTAATGAAAAACTGTTTTTT	CASSQEGTVNEKLFF
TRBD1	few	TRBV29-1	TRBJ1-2	TGCAGCGTTTCGGGAGGACCGGGACAGGGGGCGAGAAATGGCTACACCTTC	CSVSGGPGQGARNGYTF
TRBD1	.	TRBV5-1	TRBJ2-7	TGCGCCAGCAGCTTGACAGTCAGGGGGCATGACTCCTACGAGCAGTACTTC	CASSLTVRGHDSYEQYF
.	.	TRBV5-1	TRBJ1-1	TGCGCCAGCAGCTTTAACGACGGAGGCACTGAAGCTTTCTTT	CASSFNDGGTEAFF
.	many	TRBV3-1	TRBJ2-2	TGTGCCAGCAGCCAAGTATCTGGCGGGGAGCTGTTTTTT	CASSQVSGGELFF
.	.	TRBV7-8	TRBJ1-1	TGTGCCAGCAGCTTACCGGGGGCGCGTAACACTGAAGCTTTCTTT	CASSLPGARNTEAFF
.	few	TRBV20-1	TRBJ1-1	TGCAGTGCCCCCCCCGGGGTTACCCCTGAAGCTTTCTTT	CSAPPGVTPEAFF
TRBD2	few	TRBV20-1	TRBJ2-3	TGCAGTGCTAGTGCAACCCGGGACTACACAGATACGCAGTATTTT	CSASATRDYTDTQYF
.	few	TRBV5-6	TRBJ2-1	TGTGCCAGCAGCTTCATGGCCGGGGCTGGGGAGGCTGAGCAGTTCTTC	CASSFMAGAGEAEQFF
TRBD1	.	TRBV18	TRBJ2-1	TGTGCCACCACCGGACAGGGGTACAATGAGCAGTTCTTC	CATTGQGYNEQFF
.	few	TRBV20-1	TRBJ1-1	TGCAGTGCCAACCCAGGACACATGAACACTGAAGCTTTCTTT	CSANPGHMNTEAFF